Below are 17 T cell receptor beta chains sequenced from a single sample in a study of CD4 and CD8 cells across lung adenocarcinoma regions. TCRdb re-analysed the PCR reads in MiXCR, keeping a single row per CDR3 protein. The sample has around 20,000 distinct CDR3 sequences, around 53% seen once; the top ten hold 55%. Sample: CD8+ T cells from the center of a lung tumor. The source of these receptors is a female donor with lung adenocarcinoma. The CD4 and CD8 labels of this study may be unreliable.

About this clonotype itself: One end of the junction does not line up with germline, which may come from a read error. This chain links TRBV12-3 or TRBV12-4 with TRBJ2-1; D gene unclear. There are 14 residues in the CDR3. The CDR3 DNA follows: TGTGCCAGCTGTTTGGGATCCTCCTACAATGAGCAGTTCTTC. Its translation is CASCLGSSYNEQFF.

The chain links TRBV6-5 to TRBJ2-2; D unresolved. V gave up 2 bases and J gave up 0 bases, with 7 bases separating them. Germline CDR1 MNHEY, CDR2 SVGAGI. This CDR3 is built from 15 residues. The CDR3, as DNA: TGTGCCAGCAGTTACGCACGGACGAACACCGGGGAGCTGTTTTTT. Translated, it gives CASSYARTNTGELFF.

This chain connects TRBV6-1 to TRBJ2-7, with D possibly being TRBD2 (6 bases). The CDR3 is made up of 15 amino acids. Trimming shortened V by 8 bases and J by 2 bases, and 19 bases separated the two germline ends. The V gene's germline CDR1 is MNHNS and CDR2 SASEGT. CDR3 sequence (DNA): TGTGCCAGCGGGGGGACGGGGTCGACGGCCTACGAGCAGTACTTC. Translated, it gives CASGGTGSTAYEQYF.

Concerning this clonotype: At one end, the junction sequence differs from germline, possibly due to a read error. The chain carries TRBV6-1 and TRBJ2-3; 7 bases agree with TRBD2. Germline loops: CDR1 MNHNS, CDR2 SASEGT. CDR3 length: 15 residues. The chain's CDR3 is CASGLGGGYTNTQYF. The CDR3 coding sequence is TGTGCCAGCGGCCTGGGGGGAGGGTACACAAATACGCAGTATTTC.

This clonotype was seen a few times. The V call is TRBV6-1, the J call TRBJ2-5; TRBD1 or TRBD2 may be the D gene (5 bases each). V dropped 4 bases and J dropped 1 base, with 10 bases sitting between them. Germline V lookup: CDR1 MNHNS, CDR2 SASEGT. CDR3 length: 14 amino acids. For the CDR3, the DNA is TGTGCCAGCAGTGGCTACGGGGCCCAAGAGACCCAGTACTTC. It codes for CASSGYGAQETQYF.

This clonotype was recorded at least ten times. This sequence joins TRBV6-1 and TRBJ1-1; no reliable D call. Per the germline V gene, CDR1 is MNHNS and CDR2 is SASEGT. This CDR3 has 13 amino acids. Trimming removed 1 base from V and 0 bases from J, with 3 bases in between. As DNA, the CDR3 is TGTGCCAGCAGTGAAGATTTGAACACTGAAGCTTTCTTT. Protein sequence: CASSEDLNTEAFF.

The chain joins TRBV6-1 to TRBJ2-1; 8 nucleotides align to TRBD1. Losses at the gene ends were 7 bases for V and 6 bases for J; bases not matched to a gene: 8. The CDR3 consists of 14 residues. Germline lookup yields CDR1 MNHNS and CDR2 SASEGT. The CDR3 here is CASNRQGSRNEQFF. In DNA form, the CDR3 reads TGTGCCAGCAACAGACAGGGGTCTCGCAATGAGCAGTTCTTC.

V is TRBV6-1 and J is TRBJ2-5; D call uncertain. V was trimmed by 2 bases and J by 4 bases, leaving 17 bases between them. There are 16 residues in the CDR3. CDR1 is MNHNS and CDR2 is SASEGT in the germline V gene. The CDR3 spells CASSELSMRSGETQYF. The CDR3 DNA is TGTGCCAGCAGTGAACTGTCGATGAGATCCGGAGAGACCCAGTACTTC.

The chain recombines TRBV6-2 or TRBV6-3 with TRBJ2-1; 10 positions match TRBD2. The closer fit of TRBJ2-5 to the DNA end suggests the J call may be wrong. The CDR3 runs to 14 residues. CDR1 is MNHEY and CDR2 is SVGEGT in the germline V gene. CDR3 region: CASSQREGPETQYF. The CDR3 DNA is TGTGCCAGCAGCCAGCGGGAGGGCCCGGAGACCCAGTACTTC.

CDR3 region: CAWSSGDLTDTQYF. Written as DNA, the CDR3 is TGTGCCTGGAGTTCTGGCGATCTCACAGATACGCAGTATTTT. The gene calls are TRBV30 and TRBJ2-3; unclear D gene. V was cut by 2 bases and J by 2 bases, with 11 bases left in between. Germline V gene sequence: CDR1 GTSNPN, CDR2 SVGIG (reference sequence). The length of the CDR3 is 14 residues.

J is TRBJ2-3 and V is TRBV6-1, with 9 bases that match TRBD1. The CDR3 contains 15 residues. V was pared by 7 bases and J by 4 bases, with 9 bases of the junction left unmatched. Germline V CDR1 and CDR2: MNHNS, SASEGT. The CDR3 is CASKARTGVADTQYF. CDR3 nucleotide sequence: TGTGCCAGCAAGGCGAGGACAGGGGTGGCAGATACGCAGTATTTT.

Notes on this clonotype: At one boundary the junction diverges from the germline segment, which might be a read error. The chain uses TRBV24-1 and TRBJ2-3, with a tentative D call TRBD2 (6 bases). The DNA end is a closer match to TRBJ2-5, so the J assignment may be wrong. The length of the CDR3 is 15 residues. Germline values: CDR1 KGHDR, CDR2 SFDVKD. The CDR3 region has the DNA TGTGCCGCGGGGCTGGGTAGCCGGGGCCAAGATACCCAGTACTTC. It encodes CAAGLGSRGQDTQYF.

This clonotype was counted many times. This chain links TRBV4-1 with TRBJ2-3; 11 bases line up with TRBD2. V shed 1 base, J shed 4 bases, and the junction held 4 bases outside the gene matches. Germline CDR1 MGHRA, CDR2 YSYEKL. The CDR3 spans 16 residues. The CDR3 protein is CASSQAASGGPDTQYF. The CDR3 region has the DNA TGCGCCAGCAGCCAAGCGGCTAGCGGGGGGCCAGATACGCAGTATTTT.

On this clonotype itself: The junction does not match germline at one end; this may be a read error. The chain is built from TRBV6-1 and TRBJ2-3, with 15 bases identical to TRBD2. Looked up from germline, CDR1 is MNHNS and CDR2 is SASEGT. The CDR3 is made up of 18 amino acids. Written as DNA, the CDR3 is TGTGCCAGCAGTCGCGGACTAGCGGGAGGGTGTCCCAAAGATACGCAGTATTTC. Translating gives CASSRGLAGGCPKDTQYF.

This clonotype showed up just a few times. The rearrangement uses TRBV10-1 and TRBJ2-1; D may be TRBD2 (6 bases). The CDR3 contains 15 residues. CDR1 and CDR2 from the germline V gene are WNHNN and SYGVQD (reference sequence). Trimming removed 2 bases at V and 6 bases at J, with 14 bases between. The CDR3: CASSEAAGFLNEQFF. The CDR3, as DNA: TGCGCCAGCAGTGAGGCGGCGGGATTTCTCAATGAGCAGTTCTTC.

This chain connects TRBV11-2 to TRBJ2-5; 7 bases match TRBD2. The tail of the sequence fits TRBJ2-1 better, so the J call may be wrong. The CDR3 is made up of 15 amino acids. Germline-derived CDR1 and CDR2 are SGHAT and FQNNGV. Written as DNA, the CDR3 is TGTGCCAGCAGCCCGGGGCGGGGGAGATGGGATGAGCAGTTCTTC. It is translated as CASSPGRGRWDEQFF.

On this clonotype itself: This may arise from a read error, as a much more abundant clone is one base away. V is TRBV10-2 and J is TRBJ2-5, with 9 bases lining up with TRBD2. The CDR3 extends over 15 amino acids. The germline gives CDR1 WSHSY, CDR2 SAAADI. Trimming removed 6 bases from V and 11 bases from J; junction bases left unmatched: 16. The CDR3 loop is CASSLSSGDYNEQYF. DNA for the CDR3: TGCGCCAGCAGCTTGTCTAGCGGGGATTACAATGAGCAGTACTTC.